This T cell receptor beta chain comes out of a study of regulatory T cells in long-lasting Graves disease (dated by TCRdb to the early 2020s). Background for the entire study: Persistent Graves' disease meant more than 5 years of antithyroid drug treatment with TSH receptor autoantibodies that stayed positive. A total of roughly 35 samples underwent TCR sequencing: about 13 from persistent and roughly 20 from newly diagnosed Graves' disease patients. Persistent Graves' disease patients in the clinical cohort had taken antithyroid drugs for about 10.3 years on average. Persistent Graves' disease patients were compared with newly diagnosed Graves' disease patients by peripheral blood TCR sequencing and RNA sequencing. The study took place in China and was registered as a clinical trial.

In its sample, this clonotype was seen a few times. The target of this receptor is not known. One base away there is no much larger clone; base qualities are not given. The full study reports these points: Patients with persistent disease shared more public clonotypes (about 2,500) than newly diagnosed patients did (roughly 970). Preferential use of TRBV28, TRBJ1-2 and TRBJ2-5 was observed in persistent disease, whereas TRBV20-1 and TRBJ2-1 were favored in newly diagnosed disease. Only the TCR beta chain was sequenced and analyzed. The authors noted that the small sample size was a limitation that may lower accuracy. Persistent Graves' disease patients showed lower TCR Shannon entropy and fewer highly expanded clones than newly diagnosed patients, suggesting clonal expansion. The study examined only peripheral blood because the primary lesion, thyroid tissue, could not be accessed.

Receptor amplification or capture employed multiplex PCR. Instrument on record: Illumina HiSeq 4000. CDR3 regions were amplified by Arm-PCR with iRepertoire HTBI primers to construct TCR beta libraries. Gel purification was performed on PCR products prior to sequencing. From the authors' description of their analysis: A total of some 65 TRBV and 14 TRBJ segments were identified across samples and were used for gene usage analysis of CDR3 amino acid clonotypes. COPE and FqMerger were used to merge filtered high-quality paired reads into contigs. BLAST was used to align contigs to IMGT TRBV, TRBD and TRBJ reference genes, and CDR3 was defined according to IMGT. Clonotypes above 0.1% frequency were classified as highly expanded clones. Shannon entropy served as the measure of repertoire diversity, while the Gini coefficient captured V-J evenness. Public clonotypes were defined as clonotypes shared by more than one individual. The public reads were quality trimmed at Q25 with fastp and then assembled into clones with MiXCR by TCRdb, keeping productive beta chains. Rows with one shared CDR3 protein collapse into an entry with the most common genes and DNA. The V and J calls and clone size come from TCRdb's table, not from the authors' own analysis. The sample table records roughly 360,000 distinct CDR3 sequences; roughly 25% of these occur just once. The top ten constitute less than 30% of the sample.

Including cysteine and phenylalanine, the CDR3 has 17 amino acids. Only the CDR3 region is kept as DNA, spanning 51 bases read in frame from base 1. V ends up 7 bases short and J 2 bases short, with an unmatched junction base count of 15. CDR1 and CDR2 are drawn from the germline V gene: SQVTM, ANQGSEA. The sample's time point label is to be understood as: persistent/refractory GD, antithyroid drugs over 5 years with positive TRAb. RNA was extracted from PBMCs in TRIzol for both TCR sequencing and RNA sequencing. The diagnosis of Graves' disease followed American Thyroid Association guidelines. Recruitment of patients was carried out at an endocrinology department in Xi'an, China. Each patient gave approximately 9 milliliters of peripheral blood, collected in an EDTA anticoagulant tube. PBMCs were isolated by Ficoll Paque Plus density gradient separation without further T cell sorting. An Agilent 2100 Bioanalyzer and agarose gel were used to check RNA quality, while a NanoDrop 2000 measured RNA concentration.

Sequencing used peripheral blood mononuclear cells (PBMCs), obtained when the disease was refractory, from a patient treated with antithyroid drugs. This clonotype was sampled from a woman aged 40 to 50 with Graves disease. Donor details come from another sample of the same person, matched by shared clones. Recombination linked TRBV29-1 to TRBJ1-3; the junction holds 9 bases that match TRBD1. The CDR3 has the sequence CSARTGTGTLPGNTIYF. The DNA sequence reads TGCAGCGCGAGAACCGGGACAGGGACGCTCCCTGGAAACACCATATATTTT.